This entry describes one T cell receptor beta chain. The ends lost 1 base at V and 1 base at J; junction bases unmatched: 9. The germline gives CDR1 KGHDR, CDR2 SFDVKD. The CDR3 length is 19 residues. This table comes from immunoSEQ multiplex PCR, and its TCRdb copy is limited to in-frame clones, with some not included. The data show roughly 350,000 clones, more than 75% seen once. This sample was included in a study of blood T cell repertoires in COVID-19. The specimen sequenced was peripheral blood. The TCR originated in a woman in her forties or fifties with COVID-19, enrolled during active disease. The rearrangement uses TRBV24-1 and TRBJ2-2; 9 bases fit TRBD2. The CDR3 reads CATSDFGLAGSRNTGELFF. As DNA, the CDR3 is TGTGCCACCAGTGATTTTGGGCTAGCGGGATCTAGGAACACCGGGGAGCTGTTTTTT.